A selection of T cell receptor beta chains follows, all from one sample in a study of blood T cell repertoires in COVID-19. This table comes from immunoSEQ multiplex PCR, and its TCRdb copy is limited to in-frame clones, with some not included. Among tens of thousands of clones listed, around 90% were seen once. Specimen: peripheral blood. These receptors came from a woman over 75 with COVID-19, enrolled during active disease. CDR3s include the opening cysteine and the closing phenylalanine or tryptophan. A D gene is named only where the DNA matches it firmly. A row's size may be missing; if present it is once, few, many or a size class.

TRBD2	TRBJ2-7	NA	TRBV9	CASSASGANSYEQYF	TGTGCCAGCAGCGCCAGCGGGGCTAACTCCTACGAGCAGTACTTC
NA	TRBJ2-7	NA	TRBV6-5	CASRAGLRTYEQYF	TGTGCCAGCAGGGCGGGGCTCAGGACCTACGAGCAGTACTTC
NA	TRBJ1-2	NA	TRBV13	CASSPPSSRYYGYTF	TGTGCCAGCAGCCCTCCGTCGTCCCGGTACTATGGCTACACCTTC
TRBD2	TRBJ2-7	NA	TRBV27	CASSYTSGAYEQYF	TGTGCCAGCAGTTATACTAGCGGGGCCTACGAGCAGTACTTC
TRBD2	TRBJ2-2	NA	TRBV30	CAWRVAGGRTGELFF	TGTGCCTGGAGGGTAGCGGGGGGACGGACCGGGGAGCTGTTTTTT
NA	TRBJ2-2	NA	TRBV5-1	CASSEDRPEHGELFF	TGCGCCAGCAGCGAAGACAGGCCCGAACACGGGGAGCTGTTTTTT
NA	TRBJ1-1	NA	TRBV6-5	CASSRQLNTEAFF	TGTGCCAGCAGTCGACAGTTGAACACTGAAGCTTTCTTT
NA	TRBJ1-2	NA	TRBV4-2	CASSRNPGIKDGYTF	TGTGCCAGCAGCCGTAATCCGGGTATCAAGGATGGCTACACCTTC
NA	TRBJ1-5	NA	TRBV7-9	CASSPGGHSNQPQHF	TGTGCCAGCAGCCCCGGGGGGCATAGCAATCAGCCCCAGCATTTT
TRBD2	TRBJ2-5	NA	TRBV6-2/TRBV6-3	CASSRLTSGGAQTQYF	TGTGCCAGCAGCCGCTTGACTAGCGGGGGGGCGCAGACCCAGTACTTC
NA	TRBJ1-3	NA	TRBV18	CASSPVAEPGNTIYF	TGTGCCAGCTCACCAGTGGCGGAGCCTGGAAACACCATATATTTT
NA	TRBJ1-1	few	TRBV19	CASRPETGANTEAFF	TGTGCCAGTAGGCCCGAGACAGGAGCGAACACTGAAGCTTTCTTT
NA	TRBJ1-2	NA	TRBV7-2	CASSSPGTSYGYTF	TGTGCCAGCAGCTCACCGGGAACATCCTATGGCTACACCTTC
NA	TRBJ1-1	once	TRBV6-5	CASTLRVLEAFF	TGTGCCAGCACCTTACGAGTACTTGAAGCTTTCTTT
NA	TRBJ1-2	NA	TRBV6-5	CASSYGSFYGYTF	TGTGCCAGCAGTTACGGCAGTTTTTATGGCTACACCTTC
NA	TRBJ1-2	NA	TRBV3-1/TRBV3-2	CASSHLGQGGGYTF	TGTGCCAGCAGCCACCTAGGGCAGGGCGGTGGCTACACCTTC
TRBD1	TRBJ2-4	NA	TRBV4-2	CASSQSPGGLQYF	TGTGCCAGCAGCCAATCACCAGGGGGATTACAGTACTTC
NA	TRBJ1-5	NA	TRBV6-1	CASSDNRGNQPQHF	TGTGCCAGCAGTGACAACAGGGGCAATCAGCCCCAGCATTTT
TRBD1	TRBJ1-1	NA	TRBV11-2	CASSMTGGGTEAFF	TGTGCCAGCAGCATGACAGGGGGCGGCACTGAAGCTTTCTTT
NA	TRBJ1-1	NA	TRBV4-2	CASSQAHQGGRRGTEAFF	TGTGCCAGCAGCCAAGCCCACCAGGGCGGGAGGAGGGGCACTGAAGCTTTCTTT
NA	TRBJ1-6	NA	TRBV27	CASSLAKGAVINSPLHF	TGTGCCAGCAGCCTCGCTAAGGGAGCGGTGATTAATTCACCCCTCCACTTT
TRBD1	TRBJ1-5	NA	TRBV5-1	CASSSGQGNQPQHF	TGCGCCAGCAGCTCCGGACAGGGGAATCAGCCCCAGCATTTT
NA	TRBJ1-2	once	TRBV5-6	CASSLDSPLGGYTF	TGTGCCAGCAGCTTGGATAGCCCTCTCGGTGGCTACACCTTC
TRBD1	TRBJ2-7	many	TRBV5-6	CASTPSGTGEKGNF	TGTGCCAGCACCCCCTCCGGGACAGGGGAAAAAGGGAACTTC
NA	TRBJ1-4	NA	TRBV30	CAWSVDSRGGEKLFF	TGTGCCTGGAGTGTTGACAGTCGAGGGGGTGAAAAACTGTTTTTT
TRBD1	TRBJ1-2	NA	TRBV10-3	CAISWTGNYGYTF	TGTGCCATCAGCTGGACAGGGAACTATGGCTACACCTTC
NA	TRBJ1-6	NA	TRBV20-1	CSATEDNKYNSPLHF	TGCAGTGCTACTGAGGACAACAAGTATAATTCACCCCTCCACTTT
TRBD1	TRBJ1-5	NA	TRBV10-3	CAISEAGGNQPQHF	TGTGCCATCAGTGAGGCAGGGGGGAATCAGCCCCAGCATTTT
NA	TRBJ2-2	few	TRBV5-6	CASSRTGELFF	TGTGCCAGCAGCCGGACCGGGGAGCTGTTTTTT
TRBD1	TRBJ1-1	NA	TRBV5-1	CASSLPGQGSEAFF	TGCGCCAGCAGCTTACCGGGACAGGGGTCTGAAGCTTTCTTT
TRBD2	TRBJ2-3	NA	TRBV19	CASSPRLAGGTDTQYF	TGTGCCAGTAGTCCCCGACTAGCGGGGGGCACAGATACGCAGTATTTT
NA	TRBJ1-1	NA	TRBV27	CASSFTRNTEAFF	TGTGCCAGCAGTTTCACAAGGAACACTGAAGCTTTCTTT
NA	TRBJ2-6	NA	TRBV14	CASSQFRAGANVLTF	TGTGCCAGCAGCCAATTCCGAGCTGGGGCCAACGTCCTGACTTTC
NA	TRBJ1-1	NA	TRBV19	CASTMGPMNTEAFF	TGTGCCAGTACCATGGGGCCCATGAACACTGAAGCTTTCTTT
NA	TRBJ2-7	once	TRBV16	CASSLNDRYEQYF	TGTGCCAGCAGCCTCAATGACAGGTACGAGCAGTACTTC
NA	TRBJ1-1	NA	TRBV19	CASSWGGETEAFF	TGTGCCAGTAGCTGGGGAGGGGAGACTGAAGCTTTCTTT
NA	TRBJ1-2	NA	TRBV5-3	CARRVSANQGNPLYGYTF	TGTGCCAGAAGAGTTTCCGCTAACCAGGGTAACCCTCTATATGGCTACACCTTC
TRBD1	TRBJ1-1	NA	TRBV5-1	CASSTGQMNTEAFF	TGCGCCAGCAGCACGGGACAGATGAACACTGAAGCTTTCTTT
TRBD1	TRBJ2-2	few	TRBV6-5	CASTPQGAGTGELFF	TGTGCCAGCACCCCACAGGGGGCGGGCACCGGGGAGCTGTTTTTT
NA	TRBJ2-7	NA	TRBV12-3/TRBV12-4	CASRQALYEQYF	TGTGCCAGCAGACAGGCCCTCTACGAGCAGTACTTC